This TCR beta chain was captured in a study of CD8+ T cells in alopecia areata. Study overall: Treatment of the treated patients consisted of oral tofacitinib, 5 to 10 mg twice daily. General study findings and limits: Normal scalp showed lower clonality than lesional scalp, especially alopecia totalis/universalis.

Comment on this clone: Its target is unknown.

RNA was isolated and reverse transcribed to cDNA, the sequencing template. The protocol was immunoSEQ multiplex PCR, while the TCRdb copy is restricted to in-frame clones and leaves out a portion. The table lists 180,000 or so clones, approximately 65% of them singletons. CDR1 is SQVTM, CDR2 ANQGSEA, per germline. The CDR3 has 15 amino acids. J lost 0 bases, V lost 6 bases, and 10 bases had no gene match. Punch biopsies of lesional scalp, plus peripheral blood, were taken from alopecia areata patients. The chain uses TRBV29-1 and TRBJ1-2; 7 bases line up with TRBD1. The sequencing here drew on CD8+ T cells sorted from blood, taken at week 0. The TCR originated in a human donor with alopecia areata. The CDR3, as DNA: TGCAGCGTGCTCCTTCGGGACAGTCCTAACTATGGCTACACCTTC. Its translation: CSVLLRDSPNYGYTF.